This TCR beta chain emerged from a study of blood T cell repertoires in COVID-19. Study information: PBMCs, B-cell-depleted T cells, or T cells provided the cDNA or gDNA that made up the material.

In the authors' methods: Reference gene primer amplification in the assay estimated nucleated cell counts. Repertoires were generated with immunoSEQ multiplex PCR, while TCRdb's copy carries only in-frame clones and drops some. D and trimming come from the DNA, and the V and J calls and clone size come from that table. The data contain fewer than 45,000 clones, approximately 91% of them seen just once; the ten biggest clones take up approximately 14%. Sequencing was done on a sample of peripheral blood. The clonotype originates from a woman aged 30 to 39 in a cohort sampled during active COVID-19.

The CDR3 DNA is TGTGCCACCAGTGCTAGCGGGACCGGGGAGCTGTTTTTT. This codes for CATSASGTGELFF. V and J are TRBV24-1 and TRBJ2-2, with 8 bases identical to TRBD2. The CDR3 is 13 amino acids. The germline V gene encodes CDR1 KGHDR and CDR2 SFDVKD. V trimming: 5 bases; J trimming: 5 bases; junction bases outside the gene matches: 0.